This T cell receptor (beta chain) was sequenced for a study of blood T cells in healthy people across ages. This CDR3 contains 16 residues. Germline CDR1 SGHAT, CDR2 FQNNGV. Deletions cut 1 base from V and 1 base from J, with 12 bases between. On this clonotype itself: Its antigen is still unknown.

Points from the study as a whole: Diversity estimates drawn from one million T cells were deemed underestimates. Age brought a roughly linear fall in TCR beta diversity measured per million T cells.

Healthy Caucasians from Russia aged about 6 to 90 served as donors. A sample-barcoded 5' primer and a J-beta primer mix were used in a second PCR of about 7 to 12 cycles. TCRdb reprocessed the 5' RACE reads via MiXCR and lists one record per CDR3 protein. The sample contains more than 550,000 distinct CDR3 sequences, roughly 20% of which appear only once. The specimen sequenced was blood. The chain links TRBV11-2 to TRBJ2-3; D uncertain. This TCR was sampled from a man between 65 and 80 years old in good health. CDR3 DNA sequence: TGTGCCAGCAGCTTAGTATCCAGTCCCGGCACAGATACGCAGTATTTT. Its protein product is CASSLVSSPGTDTQYF.